Below, 19 T cell receptor beta chains from the same sample are listed, as sequenced in a study of PD-1 blockade in mismatch repair-deficient tumors. Sequenced by immunoSEQ multiplex PCR; TCRdb stores in-frame clones only, minus some. The sample carries about 68,000 clones, 70% to 80% recorded once. Sample: peripheral blood, taken 2 weeks after starting pembrolizumab. These receptors all stem from an adult with mismatch repair-deficient cancer.

J is TRBJ2-1 and V is TRBV6-6; D gene ambiguous. This CDR3 has 14 residues. Germline V gene lookup returns CDR1 MNHNY and CDR2 SVGAGI (reference sequence). The ends were cut back, 4 bases at V and 8 bases at J, with 15 bases in the middle. The CDR3 here is CASSLFQGSDEQFF. CDR3 in DNA: TGTGCCAGCAGTTTATTTCAAGGTTCGGATGAGCAGTTCTTC.

The count of this clone is one. The V gene is TRBV5-1, the J gene TRBJ2-5; tentative D call: TRBD2 (6 bases). Trimming left V 0 bases short and J 1 base short, with 13 bases between. The CDR3 is made up of 16 amino acids. Looked up from germline, CDR1 is SGHRS and CDR2 is YFSETQ. The CDR3 here is CASSLVGGGSQETQYF. The DNA of the CDR3 is TGCGCCAGCAGCTTGGTTGGGGGAGGTAGCCAAGAGACCCAGTACTTC.

To note about this clone: Other DNA variants within this sample encode the same CDR3. The rearrangement uses TRBV5-6 and TRBJ2-7, with a weak D call TRBD1 (5 bases). Trimming cost V 1 base and J 2 bases, with 10 bases left between them. CDR3 size: 14 residues. Germline V gene data show CDR1 as SGHDT and CDR2 as YYEEEE. Here the CDR3 DNA reads TGTGCCAGCAGCTTGACGACAGACCCCTACGAGCAGTACTTC. It translates to CASSLTTDPYEQYF.

As DNA, the CDR3 is TGTGCCAGCAGTTTAGGGGGAGTTCAGGTTGGGGGTGAGCCCCAGCATTTT. This sequence encodes CASSLGGVQVGGEPQHF. The gene calls are TRBV28 and TRBJ1-5; tentatively, D is TRBD1 (5 bases). The V gene lost 2 bases and the J gene lost 8 bases, with 22 bases spanning the gap. From germline, CDR1 is MDHEN and CDR2 SYDVKM. CDR3 length: 17 residues.

CDR3 nucleotide sequence: TGTGCCAGCAGCCAAGTTGGTGCTGCCACCTACGAGCAGTACTTC. Translation gives CASSQVGAATYEQYF. The chain recombines TRBV14 with TRBJ2-7; D is undetermined. V lost 1 base and J lost 2, with 12 bases in between. The CDR3 loop spans 15 amino acids. In germline, CDR1 is SGHDN, CDR2 FVKESK.

This clone was seen more than once but under ten times. The chain couples TRBV19 to TRBJ2-7; no clear D. Per germline, CDR1 LNHDA and CDR2 SQIVND (reference sequence). Trimming took 0 bases from V and 3 from J, leaving 9 bases between them. The CDR3 contains 14 residues. The CDR3 loop is CASSIESRIYEQYF. The CDR3 DNA reads as TGTGCCAGTAGTATAGAAAGCAGGATCTACGAGCAGTACTTC.

This clone was seen a few times. The genes are TRBV5-5 and TRBJ2-7; D is undetermined. The CDR3 runs 14 residues. Germline CDR1 and CDR2: SGHKS and YYEKEE (reference sequence). Trimming pared 0 bases from V and 1 base from J, leaving 8 bases between. CDR3 in amino acids: CASSLDAASYEQYF. The CDR3 DNA reads TGTGCCAGCAGCTTGGATGCAGCTTCCTACGAGCAGTACTTC. Drawing the rest from reference TRBV5-5 and TRBJ2-7, the complete variable domain is DAGVTQSPTHLIKTRGQQVTLRCSPISGHKSVSWYQQVLGQGPQFIFQYYEKEERGRGNFPDRFSARQFPNYSSELNVNALLLGDSALYLCASSLDAASYEQYFGPGTRLTVT.

The V call is TRBV4-1, the J call TRBJ1-2; 10 bases match TRBD1. With 3 bases clipped from V and 6 bases from J, the junction kept 4 bases outside the gene matches. The CDR3 extends over 14 amino acids. Germline-derived CDR1 and CDR2 are MGHRA and YSYEKL. The CDR3 here is CASSHPGQGNGYTF. The DNA for the CDR3 is TGCGCCAGCAGCCATCCGGGACAGGGGAATGGCTACACCTTC.

The CDR3, as DNA: TGTGCCAGCAGCACAAAAGGGGACAGCTTTAATGAAAAACTGTTTTTT. Its translation is CASSTKGDSFNEKLFF. The rearrangement links TRBV7-9 to TRBJ1-4; TRBD1 agrees at 7 bases. Germline CDR1 SEHNR, CDR2 FQNEAQ (reference sequence). The trim removed 5 bases at V and 4 bases at J, leaving 10 bases unmatched. The CDR3 extends over 16 amino acids.

The chain recombines TRBV7-8 with TRBJ2-7; TRBD2 matches 13 bases. Germline V gives CDR1 SGHVS, CDR2 FQNEAQ. J gave up 7 bases and V 2 bases, and 5 bases lay outside the gene matches. The CDR3 loop spans 15 amino acids. CDR3 coding DNA: TGTGCCAGCAGCTTAACACTAGCGGGAGGGTCTGAGCAGTACTTC. It specifies CASSLTLAGGSEQYF.

The chain employs TRBV7-9 and TRBJ2-2; D remains ambiguous. Trimming shortened V by 2 bases and J by 2 bases, and 6 bases separated the two germline ends. This CDR3 region has 14 residues. Looked up from germline, CDR1 is SEHNR and CDR2 is FQNEAQ (reference sequence). Here the CDR3 reads CASSLFKNTGELFF. The CDR3 DNA reads as TGTGCCAGCAGCTTATTCAAAAACACCGGGGAGCTGTTTTTT.

CDR3 DNA: TGTGCCAGCAGTAGGGATGAGCAGTTCTTC. Amino acids: CASSRDEQFF. This rearrangement joins TRBV7-9 to TRBJ2-1; D remains unclear. Trimming cost V 6 bases and J 8 bases, with 5 bases left between them. Germline values: CDR1 SEHNR, CDR2 FQNEAQ (reference sequence). The CDR3 has 10 amino acids.

This clone came up many times. The genes are TRBV29-1 and TRBJ2-7, with TRBD2 as a possible D gene (5 bases). Germline V lookup: CDR1 SQVTM, CDR2 ANQGSEA. This CDR3 has 12 amino acids. Trimming removed 0 bases from V and 4 bases from J, with 7 bases in between. The CDR3 loop reads CSVEDTGYEQYF. For the CDR3, the DNA is TGCAGCGTTGAAGACACGGGGTACGAGCAGTACTTC.

This sequence joins TRBV5-4 and TRBJ2-2, with 7 bases aligning to TRBD1. Germline-derived CDR1 and CDR2 are SGHNT and YYREEE (reference sequence). The trim removed 0 bases at V and 0 bases at J, leaving 2 bases unmatched. This CDR3 has 16 residues. The CDR3 here is CASSLAQGANTGELFF. CDR3 sequence (DNA): TGTGCCAGCAGCTTGGCGCAGGGGGCGAACACCGGGGAGCTGTTTTTT.

This clone was counted only a few times. The V gene is TRBV19, the J gene TRBJ1-5; 8 bases align to TRBD1. V lost 5 bases and J lost 7; bases outside the gene matches: 7. Germline CDR1 is LNHDA and CDR2 is SQIVND (reference sequence). The CDR3 spans 14 residues. In DNA, the CDR3 is TGTGCCAGTAGTGCCACAGGGGGTGGACAGCCCCAGCATTTT. Translation: CASSATGGGQPQHF.

The chain is built from TRBV7-9 and TRBJ1-4, with TRBD1 identical over 9 bases. Germline lookup yields CDR1 SEHNR and CDR2 FQNEAQ (reference sequence). V was pared by 4 bases and J by 5 bases, with 5 bases of the junction left unmatched. The CDR3 sequence is 15 residues long. The CDR3 region is CASSSSGTGNEKLFF. CDR3 nucleotides: TGTGCCAGCAGCTCATCCGGGACAGGGAATGAAAAACTGTTTTTT.

The chain is built from TRBV29-1 and TRBJ1-1; 8 bases map to TRBD1. This CDR3 has 12 residues. The V gene end was trimmed by 6 bases and the J gene end by 5 bases; junction bases not matched to a gene: 5. The germline gives CDR1 SQVTM, CDR2 ANQGSEA. The CDR3 spells CSVRTGRTEAFF. In DNA, the CDR3 is TGCAGCGTCCGGACAGGGCGGACTGAAGCTTTCTTT.

The rearrangement links TRBV18 to TRBJ2-5; 11 bases are a match to TRBD2. V shed 2 bases and J 5 bases; nucleotides not matched to a gene: 4. Germline V CDR1 and CDR2: KGHSH, LQKENI. The CDR3 has 15 residues. The CDR3 DNA follows: TGTGCCAGCTCACCAACTAGCGGGAGCAGGGAGACCCAGTACTTC. Its translation: CASSPTSGSRETQYF.

This clone was detected only a few times. The CDR3 DNA reads as TGCAGCGTCGCTGACAGGTTTGATCAGCCCCAGCATTTT. Protein product: CSVADRFDQPQHF. The genes are TRBV29-1 and TRBJ1-5, with a possible D match to TRBD1 (6 bases). CDR1 and CDR2 (germline): SQVTM, ANQGSEA. V dropped 6 bases and J dropped 5 bases, with 14 bases sitting between them. The CDR3 spans 13 residues.